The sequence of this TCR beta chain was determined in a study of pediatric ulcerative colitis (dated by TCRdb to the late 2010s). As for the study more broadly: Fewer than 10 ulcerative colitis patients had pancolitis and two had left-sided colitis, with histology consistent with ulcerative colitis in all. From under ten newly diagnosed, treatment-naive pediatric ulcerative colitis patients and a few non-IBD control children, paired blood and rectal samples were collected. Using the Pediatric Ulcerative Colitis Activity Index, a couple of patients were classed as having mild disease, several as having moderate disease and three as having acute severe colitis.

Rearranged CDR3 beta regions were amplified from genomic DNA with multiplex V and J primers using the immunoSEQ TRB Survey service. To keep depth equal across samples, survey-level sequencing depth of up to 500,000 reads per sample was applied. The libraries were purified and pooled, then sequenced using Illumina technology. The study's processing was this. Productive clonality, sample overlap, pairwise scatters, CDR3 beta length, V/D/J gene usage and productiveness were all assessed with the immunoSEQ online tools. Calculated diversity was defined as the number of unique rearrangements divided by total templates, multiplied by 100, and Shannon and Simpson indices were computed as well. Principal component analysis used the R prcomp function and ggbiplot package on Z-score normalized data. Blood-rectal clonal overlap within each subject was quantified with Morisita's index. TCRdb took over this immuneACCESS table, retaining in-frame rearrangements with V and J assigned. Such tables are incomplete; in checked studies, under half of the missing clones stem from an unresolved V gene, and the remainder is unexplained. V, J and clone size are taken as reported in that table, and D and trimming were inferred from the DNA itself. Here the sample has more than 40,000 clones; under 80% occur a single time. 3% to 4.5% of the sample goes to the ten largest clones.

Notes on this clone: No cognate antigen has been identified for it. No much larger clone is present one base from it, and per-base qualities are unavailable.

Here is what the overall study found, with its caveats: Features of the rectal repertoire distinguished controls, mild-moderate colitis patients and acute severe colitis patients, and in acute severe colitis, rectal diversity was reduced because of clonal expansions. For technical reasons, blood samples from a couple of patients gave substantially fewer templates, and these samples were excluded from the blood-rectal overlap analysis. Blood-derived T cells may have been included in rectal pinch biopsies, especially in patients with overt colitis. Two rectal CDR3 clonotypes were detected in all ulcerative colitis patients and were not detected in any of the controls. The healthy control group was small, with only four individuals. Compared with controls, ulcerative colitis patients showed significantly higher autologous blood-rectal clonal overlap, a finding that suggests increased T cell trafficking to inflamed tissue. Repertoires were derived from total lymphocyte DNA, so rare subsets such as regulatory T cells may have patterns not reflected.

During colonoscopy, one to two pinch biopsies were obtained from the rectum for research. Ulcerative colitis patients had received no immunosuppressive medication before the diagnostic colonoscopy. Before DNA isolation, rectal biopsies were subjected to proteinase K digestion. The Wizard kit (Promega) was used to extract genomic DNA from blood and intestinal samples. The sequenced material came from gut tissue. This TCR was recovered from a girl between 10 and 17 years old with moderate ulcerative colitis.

This receptor has the CDR3 CASSTGTSGQETQYF. The DNA reads TGTGCCAGCAGCACCGGGACTAGCGGACAAGAGACCCAGTACTTC. This chain joins TRBV5-8 to TRBJ2-5; 11 nucleotides in the junction match TRBD2. Compared with germline, V lacks 4 bases and J lacks 2 bases; bases without a gene match: 4. Its CDR3 holds 15 amino acids, cysteine through phenylalanine. The sequence is cut down to CDR3 DNA, 45 bases in frame from base 1. Per the germline V gene, SGHTS is the CDR1 and YDEGEE is the CDR2.